The present entry profiles one T cell receptor beta chain with its context. The antigen remains unidentified. This entry belongs to a study of T cell responses to AZD1222 COVID-19 vaccine. Assay used: immunoSEQ multiplex PCR; TCRdb lists only in-frame clones, some missing. The sample lists some 130,000 clones, roughly nine tenths seen once, with around a tenth in the top ten. Germline CDR1 reads MNHNS; CDR2 reads SASEGT. The CDR3 spans 13 residues. The V gene lost 3 bases and the J gene lost 1 base, with 6 bases spanning the gap. Whole-study findings and limits: No day 14 peak samples; only post-peak repertoires were characterized. In a largely white British group with more females than males, clonal diversity was possibly underestimated.

The source was peripheral blood, collected 28 days after the second AZD1222 dose. V is TRBV6-1 and J is TRBJ1-1, with TRBD1 as a possible D gene (5 bases). The receptor comes from an adult who received the AZD1222 COVID-19 vaccine. The CDR3 DNA follows: TGTGCCAGCAGTGAGGGGGGGAACACTGAAGCTTTCTTT. Its translation: CASSEGGNTEAFF.